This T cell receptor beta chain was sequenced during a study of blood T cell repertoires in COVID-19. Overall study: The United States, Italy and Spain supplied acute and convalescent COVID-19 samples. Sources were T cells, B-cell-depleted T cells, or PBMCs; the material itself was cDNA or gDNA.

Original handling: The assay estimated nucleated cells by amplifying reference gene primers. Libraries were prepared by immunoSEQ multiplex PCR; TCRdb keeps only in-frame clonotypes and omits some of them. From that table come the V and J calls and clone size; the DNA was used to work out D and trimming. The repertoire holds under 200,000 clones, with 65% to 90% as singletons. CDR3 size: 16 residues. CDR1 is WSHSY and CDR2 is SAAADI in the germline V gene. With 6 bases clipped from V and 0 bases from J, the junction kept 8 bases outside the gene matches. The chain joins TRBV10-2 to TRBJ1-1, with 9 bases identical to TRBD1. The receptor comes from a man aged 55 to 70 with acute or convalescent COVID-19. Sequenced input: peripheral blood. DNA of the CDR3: TGCGCCAGCAGCCACAGGGGGCTAGGGGTGAACACTGAAGCTTTCTTT. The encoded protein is CASSHRGLGVNTEAFF.